This is a list of T cell receptor beta chains from one sample in a study of identical twins. TCRdb re-called the 5' RACE reads with MiXCR, one entry per CDR3 protein. The sample includes about 200,000 distinct CDR3 sequences, 15% seen only once; the top ten take about 38%. This sample was also put to use in a study of T cells expressing NK-cell markers.

The specimen was CD8+ T cells sorted from blood. The receptors were gathered from a woman under 30 in good health. Both conserved end residues are trimmed from each CDR3. For some rows the clone size is stated as once, few or many, or as a class when expanded; others skip it.

CDR3 length: 14
V gene: TRBV20-1
clone size: NA
CDR3 protein: SARHEREGRGGELF

CDR3 length: 12
V gene: TRBV5-6
clone size: few
CDR3 protein: ASSPSGLLAEQY

CDR3 length: 11
V gene: TRBV4-1
clone size: NA
CDR3 protein: ASSYPGRPEAF

CDR3 length: 10
V gene: TRBV7-2
clone size: many
CDR3 protein: ASGGGSYEQY

CDR3 length: 14
V gene: TRBV11-2
clone size: NA
CDR3 protein: ASWREGDGTYNEQF

CDR3 length: 10
V gene: TRBV29-1
clone size: NA
CDR3 protein: SVGKGLYEQY

CDR3 length: 14
V gene: TRBV20-1
clone size: NA
CDR3 protein: SATAGGPRYTGELF

CDR3 length: 12
V gene: TRBV12-3/TRBV12-4
clone size: NA
CDR3 protein: ASSSELAKNIQY

CDR3 length: 13
V gene: TRBV12-3/TRBV12-4
clone size: few
CDR3 protein: ASRDWGRSGNTIY

CDR3 length: 11
V gene: TRBV10-2
clone size: NA
CDR3 protein: ASSPRRVVTQY